This T cell receptor (beta chain) comes out of a study of cytomegalovirus exposure and HLA in healthy donors. General observations from the study: Roughly uniform sequencing depth across donors was assumed, possibly incorrectly.

Primers included in the PCR were 60 Vbeta and 13 Jbeta primers. Here immunoSEQ multiplex PCR was the method, and the copy in TCRdb shows in-frame clones only, minus some. The sample has about 94,000 clones; 70% to 85% are singletons. The CDR3 has 13 amino acids. Germline CDR1 and CDR2: MDHEN and SYDVKM. Trimming shortened V by 11 bases and J by 5 bases, and 18 bases separated the two germline ends. In regard to this clone: Its antigen is undetermined.

The chain joins TRBV28 to TRBJ1-1; the D gene is possibly TRBD1 (6 bases). This TCR came from a human donor in good health. Material: PBMCs. CDR3: CAGRDTGRTEAFF. The CDR3 nucleotides are TGTGCCGGAAGGGACACCGGGAGGACTGAAGCTTTCTTT.